The subject of this entry is one T cell receptor (beta chain). Its recognized antigen is unknown. Per-nucleotide qualities are absent, and no much larger clonotype sits a single base away. The data are from a study of blood T cell repertoires in COVID-19 (dated by TCRdb to the early 2020s). General notes on the study: Samples covering the acute and convalescent phases of COVID-19 were provided by collaborators in the United States, Italy and Spain. The material from the prospective study consisted of cDNA or gDNA derived from T cells, B-cell-depleted T cells, or PBMCs. Deeply sampled blood TCRbeta repertoires from subjects exposed to, actively infected with, or recovered from COVID-19 were included in the dataset. The repertoires were made available in a free public database intended to serve as a resource for research on the immune response to SARS-CoV-2. The samples were drawn from the first 160 participants of the ongoing ImmuneRACE study and from under 1,500 subjects provided by 6 global collaborators. Nearly every sample came with metadata listing a de-identified subject ID, COVID-19 status, age in years and sex. Where available, HLA class I and class II types were obtained from metadata supplied by the sample provider rather than from assay-based typing. Study-level results and caveats: The quantity of clinical and demographic metadata differed by source and by participant and was supplied without curation.

Collaborating institutions collected whole blood in K2EDTA tubes following their own protocols. For TCRbeta analysis, collaborator samples were shipped as frozen whole blood, as isolated PBMCs, or as DNA extracted from either sample type. TCRbeta CDR3 regions were amplified from genomic DNA by means of the immunoSEQ Assay, a bias-controlled multiplex PCR. Under the source paper's analysis protocol: Nucleated cell counts per sample were estimated from amplification of reference gene primers within the assay. To quantify the absolute abundance of each unique TCRbeta CDR3 rearrangement, sequence reads were collapsed and filtered. Productive Simpson clonality was computed per sample as the square root of Simpson's diversity index over productive rearrangements. TCRdb holds this immuneACCESS table with in-frame rearrangements only. Some clones are missing; in checked studies, unresolved V genes explain under half, and the rest has no known cause. V, J and clone size were drawn from that table, and D and trimming were deduced from the DNA. The sample yields 250,000 to 300,000 clones; approximately 91% were counted once. Around 12% of the sample rests with the top ten.

V is shortened by 6 bases, J by 7 bases, and the region joining them spans 12 bases. From the cysteine through the phenylalanine, the CDR3 covers 12 amino acids. Only CDR3 DNA remains: 36 bases, in frame from the first base. The chain uses TRBV12-3 or TRBV12-4 and TRBJ1-2, with no confident D gene call. Material: peripheral blood. This TCR came from a woman aged 55-70 years with acute or convalescent COVID-19. The CDR3 sequence is CASRTYDGGYTF. The sequenced DNA: TGTGCCAGCAGGACATACGACGGTGGCTACACCTTC.